This T cell receptor (beta chain) originates from a study of early T cells in non-severe SARS-CoV-2 infection. The CDR3 extends over 14 amino acids. The germline V and J ends were trimmed by 7 bases and 1 base, with 13 bases remaining between them. MiXCR, applied by TCRdb to the 5' RACE reads, yields one record per CDR3 protein. The sample yields about 90,000 distinct CDR3 sequences, approximately 12% seen once. Sequenced material: whole blood, taken at baseline. This TCR was recovered from an adult who was a healthcare worker with PCR-confirmed SARS-CoV-2 infection or an uninfected control (not recorded which). The rearrangement links TRBV12-3 or TRBV12-4 to TRBJ2-5; D unclear. CDR3 residues: CASTESTTQETQYF. The CDR3 DNA is TGTGCCAGCACCGAAAGTACAACCCAAGAGACCCAGTACTTC.